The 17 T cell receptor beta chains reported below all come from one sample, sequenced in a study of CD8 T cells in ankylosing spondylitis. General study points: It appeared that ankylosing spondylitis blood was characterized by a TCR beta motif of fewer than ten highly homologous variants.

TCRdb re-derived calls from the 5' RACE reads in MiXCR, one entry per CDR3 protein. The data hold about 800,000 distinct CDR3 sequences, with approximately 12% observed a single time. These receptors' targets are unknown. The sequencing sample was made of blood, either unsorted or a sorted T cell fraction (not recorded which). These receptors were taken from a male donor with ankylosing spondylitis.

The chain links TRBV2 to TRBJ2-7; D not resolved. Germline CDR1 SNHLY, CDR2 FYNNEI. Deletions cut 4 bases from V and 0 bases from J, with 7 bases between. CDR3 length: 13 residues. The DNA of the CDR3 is TGTGCCAGCAGTGCCTATTTCTCCTACGAGCAGTACTTC. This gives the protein CASSAYFSYEQYF.

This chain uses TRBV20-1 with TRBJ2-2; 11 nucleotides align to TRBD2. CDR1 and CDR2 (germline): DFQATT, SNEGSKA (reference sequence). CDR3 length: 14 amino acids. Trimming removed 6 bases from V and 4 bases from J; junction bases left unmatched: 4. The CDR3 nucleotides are TGCAGTGCGCTACTAGCGGGAGTCACCGGGGAGCTGTTTTTT. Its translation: CSALLAGVTGELFF.

CDR3 DNA sequence: TGTGCCAGCAGTGATGGTTTGCAGGGATGGAATGAGCAGTTCTTC. Encoded protein: CASSDGLQGWNEQFF. The chain is built from TRBV25-1 and TRBJ2-1; D might be TRBD1 (5 bases). Trimming shortened V by 3 bases and J by 7 bases, and 16 bases separated the two germline ends. Per the germline V gene, CDR1 is MGHDK and CDR2 is SYGVNS. The CDR3 contains 15 residues.

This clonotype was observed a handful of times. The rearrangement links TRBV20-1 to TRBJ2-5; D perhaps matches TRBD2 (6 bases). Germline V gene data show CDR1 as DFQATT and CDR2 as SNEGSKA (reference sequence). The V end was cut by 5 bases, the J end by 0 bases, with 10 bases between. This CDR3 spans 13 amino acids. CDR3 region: CSAPKRDQETQYF. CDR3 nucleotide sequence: TGCAGTGCTCCTAAGCGGGACCAAGAGACCCAGTACTTC.

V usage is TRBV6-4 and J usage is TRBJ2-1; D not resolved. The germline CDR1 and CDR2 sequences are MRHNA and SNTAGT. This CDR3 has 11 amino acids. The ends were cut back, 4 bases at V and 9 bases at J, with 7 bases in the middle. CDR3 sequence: CASSAWGEQFF. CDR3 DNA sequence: TGTGCCAGCAGTGCCTGGGGTGAGCAGTTCTTC.

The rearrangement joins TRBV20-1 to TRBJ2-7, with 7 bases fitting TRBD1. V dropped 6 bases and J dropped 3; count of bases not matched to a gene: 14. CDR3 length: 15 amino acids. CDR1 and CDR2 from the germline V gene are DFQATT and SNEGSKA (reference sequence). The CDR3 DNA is TGCAGTGCCGCACTGAGGGGGCTCCTTTTCTACGAGCAGTACTTC. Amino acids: CSAALRGLLFYEQYF.

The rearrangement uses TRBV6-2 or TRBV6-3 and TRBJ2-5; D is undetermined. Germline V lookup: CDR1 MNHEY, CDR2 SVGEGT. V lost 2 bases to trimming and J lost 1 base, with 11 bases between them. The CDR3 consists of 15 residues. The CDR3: CASSYPTSLQETQYF. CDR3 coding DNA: TGTGCCAGCAGTTACCCGACAAGTCTCCAAGAGACCCAGTACTTC.

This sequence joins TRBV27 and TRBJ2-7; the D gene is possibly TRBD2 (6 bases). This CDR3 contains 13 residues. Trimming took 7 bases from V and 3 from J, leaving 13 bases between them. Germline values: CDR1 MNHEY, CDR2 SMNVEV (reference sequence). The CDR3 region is CASMEGSGYEQYF. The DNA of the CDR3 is TGTGCCAGCATGGAGGGGTCGGGCTACGAGCAGTACTTC.

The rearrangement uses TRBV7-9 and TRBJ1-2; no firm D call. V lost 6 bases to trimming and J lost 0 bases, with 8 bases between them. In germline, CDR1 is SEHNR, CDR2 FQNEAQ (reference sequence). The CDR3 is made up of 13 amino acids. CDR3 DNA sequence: TGTGCCAGCAGACCGGAGGCTAACTATGGCTACACCTTC. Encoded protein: CASRPEANYGYTF.

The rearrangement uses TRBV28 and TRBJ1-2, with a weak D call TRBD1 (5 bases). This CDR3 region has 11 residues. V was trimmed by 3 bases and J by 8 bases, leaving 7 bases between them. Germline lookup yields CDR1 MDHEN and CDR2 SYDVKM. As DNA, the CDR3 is TGTGCCAGCAGTTTTTGGGACGGCTACACCTTC. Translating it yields CASSFWDGYTF.

Here the CDR3 reads CASTSTSGGCTDTQYF. The CDR3 DNA sequence: TGTGCCAGCACTTCTACTAGCGGGGGATGCACAGATACGCAGTATTTT. This chain connects TRBV12-3 or TRBV12-4 to TRBJ2-3; 11 bases are a match to TRBD2. V was clipped by 7 bases and J by 1 base; unmatched bases: 7. CDR3 length: 16 amino acids.

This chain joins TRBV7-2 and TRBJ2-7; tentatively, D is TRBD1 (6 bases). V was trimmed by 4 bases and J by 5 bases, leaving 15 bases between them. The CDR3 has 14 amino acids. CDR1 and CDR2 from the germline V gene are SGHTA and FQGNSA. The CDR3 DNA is TGTGCCAGCAGCTGGGGGCCCCAGGTCGACGAGCAGTACTTC. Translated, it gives CASSWGPQVDEQYF. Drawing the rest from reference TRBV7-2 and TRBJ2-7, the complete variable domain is GAGVSQSPSNKVTEKGKDVELRCDPISGHTALYWYRQSLGQGLEFLIYFQGNSAPDKSGLPSDRFSAERTGGSVSTLTIQRTQQEDSAVYLCASSWGPQVDEQYFGPGTRLTVT.

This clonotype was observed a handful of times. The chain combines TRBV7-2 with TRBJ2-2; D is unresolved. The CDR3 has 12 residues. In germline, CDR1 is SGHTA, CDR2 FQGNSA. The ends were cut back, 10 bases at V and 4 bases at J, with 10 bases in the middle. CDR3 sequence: CATLRFTGELFF. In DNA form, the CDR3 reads TGTGCCACTCTCCGCTTCACCGGGGAGCTGTTTTTT.

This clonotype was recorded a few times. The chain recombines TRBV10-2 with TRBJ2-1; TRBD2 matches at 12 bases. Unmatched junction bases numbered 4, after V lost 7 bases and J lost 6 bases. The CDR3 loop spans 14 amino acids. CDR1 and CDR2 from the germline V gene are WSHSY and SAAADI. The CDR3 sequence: CASIRTSGTNEQFF. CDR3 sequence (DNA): TGCGCCAGCATCCGGACTAGCGGGACCAATGAGCAGTTCTTC.

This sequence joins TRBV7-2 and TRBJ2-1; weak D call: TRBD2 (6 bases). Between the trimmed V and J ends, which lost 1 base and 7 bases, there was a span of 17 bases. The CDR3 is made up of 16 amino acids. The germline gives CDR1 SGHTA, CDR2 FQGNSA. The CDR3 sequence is CASSLGGAGGWNEQFF. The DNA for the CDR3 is TGTGCCAGCAGCTTAGGCGGAGCTGGAGGGTGGAATGAGCAGTTCTTC.

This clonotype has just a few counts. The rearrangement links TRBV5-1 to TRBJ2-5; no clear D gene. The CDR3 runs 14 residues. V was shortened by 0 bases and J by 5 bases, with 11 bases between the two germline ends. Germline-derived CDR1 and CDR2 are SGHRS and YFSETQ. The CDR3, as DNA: TGCGCCAGCAGCTTGGAGTCTTTGTCTGAGACCCAGTACTTC. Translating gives CASSLESLSETQYF. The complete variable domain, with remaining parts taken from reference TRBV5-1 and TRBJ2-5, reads KAGVTQTPRYLIKTRGQQVTLSCSPISGHRSVSWYQQTPGQGLQFLFEYFSETQRNKGNFPGRFSGRQFSNSRSEMNVSTLELGDSALYLCASSLESLSETQYFGPGTRLLVL.

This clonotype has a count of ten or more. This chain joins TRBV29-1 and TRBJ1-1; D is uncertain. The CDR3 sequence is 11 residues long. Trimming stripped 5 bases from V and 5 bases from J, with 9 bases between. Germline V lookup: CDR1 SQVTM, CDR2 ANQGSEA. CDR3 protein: CSVNRLTEAFF. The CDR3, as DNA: TGCAGCGTTAACAGACTGACTGAAGCTTTCTTT.